What follows is one T cell receptor beta chain and its context. Antigen unknown. The CDR3 spans 14 residues. Trimming removed 4 bases at V and 5 bases at J, with 11 bases between. The germline CDR1 and CDR2 sequences are SNHLY and FYNNEI. This sample is part of a study of cytotoxic CD8 clonotypes in ibrutinib-treated CLL. The overall study: Response sampling took place at median approximately eleven months of treatment, range 6 to 36. Samples yielded averages of 200,000 to 300,000 productive templates and 94,000 or so productive rearrangements. General study points: Under therapy, public clonotypes either contracted or stayed stable, and they were uncommon.

The protocol was immunoSEQ multiplex PCR, while the TCRdb copy is restricted to in-frame clones and leaves out a portion. The profile shows about 140,000 clones, under 95% of them singletons. The sequenced sample was PBMCs, obtained after 12 months of ibrutinib treatment. The chain couples TRBV2 to TRBJ1-4; D remains unclear. This receptor was obtained from a human donor with chronic lymphocytic leukemia. CDR3 sequence reads: CASSVRQRNEKLFF. DNA for the CDR3: TGTGCCAGCAGTGTTCGACAAAGGAATGAAAAACTGTTTTTT.